The sequence of this T cell receptor (beta chain) was determined in a study of tumor and adjacent non-tumor tissue in lung cancer. Across the study: Stage I to III disease affected 10 men and 5 women aged roughly 30 to 80.

Whole-study findings and limits: In normal lung, the top 100 clones were significantly more dominant than in tumor. Compared with tumor, normal lung showed significantly lower TCR diversity.

A single count supports this clonotype. As yet, its antigen is unknown. One end of the junction fails to match germline, which may point to a read error. A modified ARM-PCR protocol with three rounds of nested PCR amplified TCRbeta. One entry per CDR3 protein results from TCRdb running MiXCR on the multiplex PCR reads. The sample contains over 110,000 distinct CDR3 sequences, approximately 70% of which appear only once. No cell sorting was done before RNA was extracted from the tissue. Donors were chemotherapy-naive, newly diagnosed lung cancer surgical patients in China, August–late 2014. The CDR3 spans 13 residues. Germline V gene sequence: CDR1 SQVTM, CDR2 ANQGSEA.

V is TRBV29-1 and J is TRBJ2-6, with a possible D match to TRBD1 (6 bases). The sequenced sample was lung tumor tissue. The clonotype comes from a man between 60 and 70 years old with small cell lung cancer. CDR3 residues: CSVAGAGANLLTF. As DNA, the CDR3 is TGCAGCGTTGCAGGGGCTGGGGCCAACCTCCTGACTTTC.